The rows below give T cell receptor beta chains drawn from one sample of a study of Graves' ophthalmopathy and Graves' hyperthyroidism. Using its own MiXCR run on the multiplex PCR reads, TCRdb lists one record per CDR3 protein. This sample has some 750,000 distinct CDR3 sequences, with 35% to 50% found just once. Sequenced material: peripheral blood. The receptors come from an adult man with Graves' ophthalmopathy. CDR3s include the opening cysteine and the closing phenylalanine or tryptophan. A D gene is named only where the DNA matches it firmly. Where a row states a size, it is once, few, many or the class of an expanded clone; other rows omit it.

v_gene,j_gene,d_gene,abundance,CDR3nt,CDR3aa
TRBV29-1,TRBJ1-4,NA,many,TGCAGCGTCAGACATTCTAACAGTGAAAAACTGTTTTTT,CSVRHSNSEKLFF
TRBV25-1,TRBJ1-5,NA,NA,TGTGCCAGCAGTTTATTGGGGGAGCAGTCCCAGCATTTT,CASSLLGEQSQHF
TRBV29-1,TRBJ1-2,NA,many,TGCAGCGTCGTAACAGCTAACTATGGCTACACCTTC,CSVVTANYGYTF
TRBV25-1,TRBJ2-7,TRBD1,NA,TGTGCCAGTGGACGGGACAGCAGAGCCTACGAGCAGTACTTC,CASGRDSRAYEQYF
TRBV7-9,TRBJ2-5,TRBD1,many,TGTGCCAGCAGCGGGGGACAGGGAGAGACCCAGTACTTC,CASSGGQGETQYF
TRBV29-1,TRBJ2-7,NA,few,TGCAGCGTTGTCGGGATTACCTACGAGCAGTACTTC,CSVVGITYEQYF
TRBV9,TRBJ2-7,NA,NA,TGTGCCAGCAGCGTAGACCCAACCTACGAGCAGTACTTC,CASSVDPTYEQYF
TRBV11-2,TRBJ1-6,TRBD1,NA,TGCGCCAGCAGCCAAGGGGGGGCGGGACAGAAGAGCTCAAACCACTTT,CASSQGGAGQKSSNHF
TRBV2,TRBJ2-2,TRBD1,few,TGTGCCAGCAGACAGGGACAGACGAACACCGGGGAGCTGTTTTTT,CASRQGQTNTGELFF
TRBV2,TRBJ2-5,NA,NA,TGTGCCAGCAGTGAGGGGGCGGGGGTAGTGGAGACCCAGTACTTC,CASSEGAGVVETQYF
TRBV10-2,TRBJ1-1,TRBD1,NA,TGCGCCAGCAGTGACCATCCGGGACAGGATTCCACTGAAGCTTTCTTT,CASSDHPGQDSTEAFF
TRBV7-9,TRBJ1-1,TRBD1,many,TGTGCCAGCAGCCCGGGACAGAAGAACACTGAAGCTTTCTTT,CASSPGQKNTEAFF
TRBV29-1,TRBJ1-2,TRBD1,NA,TGCAGCGTTTTTCAGGGGGGGGGTAACTATGGCTATACCTTC,CSVFQGGGNYGYTF
TRBV5-1,TRBJ2-7,TRBD1,once,TGCGCCAGCAGCCCCACAGGGGGTAAGTACGAGCAGTACTTC,CASSPTGGKYEQYF
TRBV25-1,TRBJ2-7,NA,NA,TGTGCCAGCTCACCCGAAAATCCGAGGGTGTACTTC,CASSPENPRVYF
TRBV20-1,TRBJ2-7,NA,few,TGCAGTGCCACCAGCAGGACCTACGGAGAGCAGTACTTC,CSATSRTYGEQYF
TRBV7-9,TRBJ1-1,NA,many,TGTGCCAGCAGCTTTAGTTTGAACACTGAAGCTTTCTTT,CASSFSLNTEAFF
TRBV7-6,TRBJ2-3,TRBD1,few,TGTGCCAGCAGCTTAGCCCAAGGACAGGGCTTTGCAGATACGCAGTATTTT,CASSLAQGQGFADTQYF
TRBV20-1,TRBJ2-5,NA,few,TGCAGTGCTAGAGATCCGCGCAGGGGAGGAGAGACCCAGTACTTC,CSARDPRRGGETQYF
TRBV11-2,TRBJ2-7,NA,NA,TGTGCCAGCAGCTTTGATGCGGTCTCCTACGAGCAGTACTTC,CASSFDAVSYEQYF
TRBV7-9,TRBJ2-2,TRBD2,NA,TGTGCCAGCAGTCCTAGCGGGAGAGCGGGGGAGCTGTTTTTT,CASSPSGRAGELFF
TRBV6-5,TRBJ1-1,NA,few,TGTGCCAGCAGTTACCACACAGGGAACACTGAAGCTTTCTTT,CASSYHTGNTEAFF
TRBV7-2,TRBJ1-3,NA,NA,TGTGCCAGCAGCCCGGACAGCATCTCTGGAAACACCATATATTTT,CASSPDSISGNTIYF
TRBV7-9,TRBJ1-3,NA,NA,TGTGCCAGCGCTTGGGATCGCTCTGGAAACACCATATATTTT,CASAWDRSGNTIYF
TRBV25-1,TRBJ2-5,NA,NA,TGTGCCAGCAGTGAAACCTTGATAGCGCCGGTCGGGGAGACCCAGTACTTC,CASSETLIAPVGETQYF
TRBV11-2,TRBJ2-5,NA,NA,TGCGCCAGCAGCTTGAGGGGAAACCAAGAGACCCAGTACTTC,CASSLRGNQETQYF
TRBV10-3,TRBJ2-2,NA,many,TGTGCCAGCGGCCCTCAAGGGTTTACGAACACCGGGGAGCTGTTTTTT,CASGPQGFTNTGELFF
TRBV7-6,TRBJ2-5,TRBD2,NA,TGTGCCAGCAGCTCCCGGACTAGCGGGGGGGTTTTTACGTTTCTAGCGCCGGAGACCCAGTACTTC,CASSSRTSGGVFTFLAPETQYF
TRBV20-1,TRBJ2-7,NA,NA,TGCAGTGCTAGAGCATCTAGGAGGTTCCACGAGCAGTACTTC,CSARASRRFHEQYF
TRBV7-9,TRBJ1-2,NA,NA,TGTGCCAGCAGCTTAGGGACAGCTGGAAACACCTTC,CASSLGTAGNTF
TRBV20-1,TRBJ2-7,NA,few,TGCAGTGCTAGAGATCCGGCTGTAGGGGACTACGAGCAGTACTTC,CSARDPAVGDYEQYF
TRBV6-5,TRBJ1-3,TRBD1,NA,TGTGCCAGCAGACAGGGGGCTGGAAACACCATATATTTT,CASRQGAGNTIYF
TRBV24-1,TRBJ2-2,NA,NA,TGTGCCACCAGCAGAGATTACACCGGGGAGCTGTTTTTT,CATSRDYTGELFF
TRBV29-1,TRBJ2-2,NA,many,TGCAGCGTTGTGGGGCAGACCAAAACCGGGGAGCTGTTTTTT,CSVVGQTKTGELFF
TRBV10-3,TRBJ1-2,NA,many,TGTGCCAGCAGTTTAAAAGGAGTCAACTATGGCTACACCTTC,CASSLKGVNYGYTF
TRBV12-5,TRBJ2-2,NA,few,TGTGCTAGTGGCTGGACTTTCGGGGAGCTGTTTTTT,CASGWTFGELFF
TRBV2,TRBJ1-5,NA,many,TGTGCCAGCAGTGAGGGGTATCCCCAGCATTTT,CASSEGYPQHF
TRBV29-1,TRBJ2-1,TRBD1,NA,TGCAGCGCTGGGACAGGGGCGAGGAGTGAGCAGTTCTTC,CSAGTGARSEQFF
TRBV5-1,TRBJ2-5,TRBD2,few,TGCGCCAGCAGCTTCCTAGCGGGAGGGCCGAGGCAAGAGACCCAGTACTTC,CASSFLAGGPRQETQYF
TRBV24-1,TRBJ1-5,TRBD1,few,TGTGCCAGCAGTTACTCGAACCCCTCCGGGACAGGGCGGCATCAGCCCCAGCATTTT,CASSYSNPSGTGRHQPQHF